Described below is a single T cell receptor beta chain sequence and its context. As yet, its antigen is unknown. Libraries were prepared by immunoSEQ multiplex PCR; TCRdb keeps only in-frame clonotypes and omits some of them. The sample carries approximately 47,000 clones, 60% to 75% recorded once. The source of the sample is a study of vaccination effects on CD4 cells after COVID-19. Study summary: The median interval between the second dose and post-vaccine sampling was 72 days.

Upon completion of about eleven days in culture, CD4+ T cells were isolated. Each participant was administered two doses of either the BNT162b2 or the mRNA-1273 vaccine. Nucleocapsid antibody tests were negative, and the vaccine recipients had no prior SARS-CoV-2 infection. Whole-study findings and limits: Early timepoints after infection were absent, and convalescent patients were few in the study. Late in the post-vaccination period, infection-induced and vaccine-induced clones underwent marked clonal contraction.

The CDR3 covers 15 residues. V was shortened by 5 bases and J by 1 base, with 13 bases between the two germline ends. Germline V CDR1 and CDR2: MNHEY, SVGAGI. This sequence was found in a human donor who received a COVID-19 vaccine. The sample here was CD4+ T cells from PBMCs cultured without peptide, taken after COVID-19 vaccination. The rearrangement joins TRBV6-5 to TRBJ2-3; the D gene is possibly TRBD2 (6 bases). The CDR3 nucleotides read TGTGCCAGCAGTCTCCGCGGGGTCGGCACAGATACGCAGTATTTT. Translation gives CASSLRGVGTDTQYF.